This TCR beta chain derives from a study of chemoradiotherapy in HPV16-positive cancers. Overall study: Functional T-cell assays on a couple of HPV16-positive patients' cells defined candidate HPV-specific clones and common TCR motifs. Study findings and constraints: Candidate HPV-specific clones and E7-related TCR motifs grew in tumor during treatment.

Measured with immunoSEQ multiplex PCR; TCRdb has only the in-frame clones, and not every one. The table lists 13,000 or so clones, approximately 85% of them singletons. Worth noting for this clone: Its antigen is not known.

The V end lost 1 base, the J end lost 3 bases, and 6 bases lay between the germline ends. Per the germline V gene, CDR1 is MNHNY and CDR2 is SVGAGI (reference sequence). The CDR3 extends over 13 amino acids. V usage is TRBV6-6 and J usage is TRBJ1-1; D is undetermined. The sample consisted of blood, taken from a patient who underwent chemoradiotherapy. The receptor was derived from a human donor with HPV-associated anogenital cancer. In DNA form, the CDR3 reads TGTGCCAGCAGTTACTTCGGGGACACTGAAGCTTTCTTT. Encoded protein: CASSYFGDTEAFF.